This TCR beta chain was profiled in a study of neurological immune-mediated disorders. Per germline, CDR1 SEHNR and CDR2 FQNEAQ (reference sequence). Trimming shortened V by 2 bases and J by 6 bases, and 13 bases separated the two germline ends. The CDR3 extends over 15 amino acids. Time point indicated: longitudinal time-point 3. The cDNA came from 5'RACE with 10-nucleotide random UMIs. Each CDR3 protein is one row after TCRdb ran MiXCR on the 5' RACE reads. The sample holds approximately 47,000 distinct CDR3 sequences, about 13% seen once. This clonotype was seen at least ten times. This TCR derives from a male donor with HTLV-1-associated myelopathy (HAM/TSP). Sequences were obtained from PBMCs. The chain carries TRBV7-9 and TRBJ2-2, with D possibly matching TRBD1 (6 bases). CDR3 residues: CASSLSGAGAGELFF. The CDR3 nucleotides are TGTGCCAGCAGCTTAAGTGGTGCAGGGGCCGGGGAGCTGTTTTTT.